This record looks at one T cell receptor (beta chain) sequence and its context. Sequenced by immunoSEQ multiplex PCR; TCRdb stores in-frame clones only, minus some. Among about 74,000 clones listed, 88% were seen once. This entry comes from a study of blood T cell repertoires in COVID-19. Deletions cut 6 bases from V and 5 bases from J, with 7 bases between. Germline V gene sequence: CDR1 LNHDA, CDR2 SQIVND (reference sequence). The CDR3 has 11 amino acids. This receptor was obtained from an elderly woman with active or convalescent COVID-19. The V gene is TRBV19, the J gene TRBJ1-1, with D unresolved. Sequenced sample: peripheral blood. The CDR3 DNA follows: TGTGCCAGTAGCGGTTGGACTGAAGCTTTCTTT. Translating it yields CASSGWTEAFF.